The next 22 T cell receptor beta chains were all read from a single sample in a study of cytomegalovirus exposure and HLA in healthy donors. PCR employed 60 Vbeta and 13 Jbeta primers. Profiling relied on immunoSEQ multiplex PCR, and the TCRdb table lists in-frame clones only, not all of them. The data hold tens of thousands of clones, with roughly 77% observed a single time. Sequencing was performed on PBMCs. These receptors all stem from a woman aged 40 to 50 in good health and CMV-seropositive.

V gene TRBV5-1 combines with J gene TRBJ2-7, with a possible D match to TRBD2 (6 bases). The CDR3 consists of 15 residues. The germline gives CDR1 SGHRS, CDR2 YFSETQ. Trimming shortened V by 1 base and J by 3 bases, and 14 bases separated the two germline ends. This chain's CDR3 is CASSLRLAPNYEQYF. The CDR3 region has the DNA TGCGCCAGCAGCTTGAGGCTAGCGCCTAACTACGAGCAGTACTTC.

The V call is TRBV15, the J call TRBJ1-5; no clear D gene. CDR3 length: 15 amino acids. Trimming shortened V by 1 base and J by 4 bases, and 11 bases separated the two germline ends. CDR1 is LNHNV, CDR2 YYDKDF, per germline (reference sequence). CDR3 nucleotides: TGTGCCACCAGCAGAGGATCGGAGGGAAATCAGCCCCAGCATTTT. It is translated as CATSRGSEGNQPQHF.

The chain employs TRBV13 and TRBJ2-2, with D tentatively TRBD2 (5 bases). V lost 0 bases and J 5 bases, leaving 7 bases between the germline ends. The CDR3 covers 14 residues. Germline V gene lookup returns CDR1 PRHDT and CDR2 FYEKMQ (reference sequence). The DNA of the CDR3 is TGTGCCAGCAGCTTAGGGACTAAGACCGGGGAGCTGTTTTTT. This gives the protein CASSLGTKTGELFF.

The chain carries TRBV6-1 and TRBJ1-1, with a possible D match to TRBD1 (6 bases). Germline loops: CDR1 MNHNS, CDR2 SASEGT. V was trimmed by 3 bases and J by 0 bases, leaving 17 bases between them. The CDR3 is 17 amino acids. The CDR3 loop is CASSEGGARGLNTEAFF. The CDR3 DNA follows: TGTGCCAGCAGTGAGGGGGGGGCCCGGGGATTGAACACTGAAGCTTTCTTT.

The chain recombines TRBV4-1 with TRBJ2-1, with TRBD2 matching 8 bases. Germline V gene data show CDR1 as MGHRA and CDR2 as YSYEKL. With V trimmed by 0 bases and J by 9 bases, 10 bases remained unmatched. The CDR3 sequence is 16 residues long. The CDR3 here is CASSQDGSGSMGEQFF. CDR3 DNA sequence: TGCGCCAGCAGCCAAGATGGAAGCGGGAGCATGGGTGAGCAGTTCTTC.

The V call is TRBV27, the J call TRBJ1-5, with 10 bases identical to TRBD1. V lost 4 bases to trimming and J lost 7 bases; unmatched junction nucleotides: 4. Germline V gene lookup returns CDR1 MNHEY and CDR2 SMNVEV (reference sequence). The CDR3 length is 14 residues. As DNA, the CDR3 is TGTGCCAGCAGTTCCCGGACAGGGGGGCAGCCCCAGCATTTT. This codes for CASSSRTGGQPQHF.

The V gene is TRBV27, the J gene TRBJ2-7, with D possibly TRBD2 on 5 matching bases. The CDR3 covers 13 residues. CDR1 MNHEY and CDR2 SMNVEV come from the germline V gene (reference sequence). Between the trimmed V and J ends, which lost 4 bases and 2 bases, there was a span of 9 bases. The CDR3 DNA follows: TGTGCCAGCAGTTACGGGGTCCCCTACGAGCAGTACTTC. Amino acid sequence: CASSYGVPYEQYF.

V and J are TRBV6-1 and TRBJ1-1, with TRBD1 as a possible D gene (5 bases). V was trimmed by 4 bases and J by 13 bases, leaving 22 bases between them. The CDR3 runs 14 residues. Per the germline V gene, CDR1 is MNHNS and CDR2 is SASEGT. The CDR3, as DNA: TGTGCCAGCAGTGTCCAAGACCTACAAGCCGGGGGTTTCTTT. Residues: CASSVQDLQAGGFF.

The chain joins TRBV5-6 to TRBJ1-4; D not certain. Trimming cost V 4 bases and J 5 bases, with 12 bases left between them. From germline, CDR1 is SGHDT and CDR2 YYEEEE. The length of the CDR3 is 14 residues. DNA for the CDR3: TGTGCCAGCAGCACCCAGACGGAGAATGAAAAACTGTTTTTT. Translation: CASSTQTENEKLFF.

As DNA, the CDR3 is TGTGCCAGTAGGCTCACAGGAGAACATTTT. Translation gives CASRLTGEHF. The chain combines TRBV19 with TRBJ1-5; D might be TRBD1 (5 bases). V dropped 6 bases and J dropped 16 bases, with 13 bases sitting between them. Germline-derived CDR1 and CDR2 are LNHDA and SQIVND (reference sequence). The CDR3 length is 10 residues.

The V gene is TRBV30, the J gene TRBJ1-2, with unresolved D. The CDR3 runs 11 residues. Trimming cost V 3 bases and J 7 bases, with 9 bases left between them. The germline V gene has CDR1 GTSNPN and CDR2 SVGIG (reference sequence). Here the CDR3 DNA reads TGTGCCTGGAGGGCCCCACGTGGCTACACCTTC. Encoded protein: CAWRAPRGYTF.

The chain joins TRBV2 to TRBJ2-7, with 7 nucleotides matching TRBD1. Trimming at V came to 11 bases and at J to 0 bases, leaving 10 bases not matched to a gene. Germline CDR1 SNHLY, CDR2 FYNNEI. The CDR3 has 14 amino acids. The DNA of the CDR3 is TGTGCCGGCGAAAGGGGGCTCACCTCCTACGAGCAGTACTTC. Its protein is CAGERGLTSYEQYF.

V and J are TRBV4-1 and TRBJ1-1; tentatively, D is TRBD1 (6 bases). Looked up from germline, CDR1 is MGHRA and CDR2 is YSYEKL. This CDR3 is built from 12 residues. V was clipped by 4 bases and J by 5 bases, with 8 bases between them. CDR3 in DNA: TGCGCCAGCAGCCTAGGACAGACTGAAGCTTTCTTT. Translating gives CASSLGQTEAFF.

The count of this clone is one. The chain combines TRBV4-3 with TRBJ1-5; 10 bases fit TRBD1. This CDR3 region has 19 residues. Trimming removed 0 bases from V and 0 bases from J; junction bases left unmatched: 8. Looked up from germline, CDR1 is LGHNA and CDR2 is YSLEER. DNA for the CDR3: TGCGCCAGCAGCCAAGAGACCGGGACAGGGGCGTATAGCAATCAGCCCCAGCATTTT. Protein: CASSQETGTGAYSNQPQHF.

The chain joins TRBV13 to TRBJ2-1; D gene ambiguous. The CDR3 is made up of 15 amino acids. Trimming stripped 3 bases from V and 3 bases from J, with 12 bases between. Germline V gives CDR1 PRHDT, CDR2 FYEKMQ (reference sequence). CDR3 region: CASSLSRRVYNEQFF. The DNA of the CDR3 is TGTGCCAGCAGCTTGTCCAGACGGGTCTACAATGAGCAGTTCTTC.

The chain uses TRBV9 and TRBJ2-7; 7 bases agree with TRBD2. Germline V lookup: CDR1 SGDLS, CDR2 YYNGEE. The V and J ends lost 2 bases and 3 bases, in that order; junction bases with no gene match: 11. This CDR3 comprises 16 residues. CDR3 bases: TGTGCCAGCAGCGTCTCCGGGACTAATAACGACTACGAGCAGTACTTC. As protein: CASSVSGTNNDYEQYF. Filled out from reference TRBV9 and TRBJ2-7, the complete variable domain reads DSGVTQTPKHLITATGQRVTLRCSPRSGDLSVYWYQQSLDQGLQFLIQYYNGEERAKGNILERFSAQQFPDLHSELNLSSLELGDSALYFCASSVSGTNNDYEQYFGPGTRLTVT.

This clone was counted between two and nine times. The rearrangement joins TRBV6-9 to TRBJ1-2; the match to TRBD1 covers 9 bases. V lost 4 bases, J lost 5 bases, and 2 bases stayed unmatched. The length of the CDR3 is 13 residues. Germline V gives CDR1 MNHGY, CDR2 SVAAGI. CDR3 nucleotides: TGTGCCAGCAGTTCCGGACAGGGGTATGGCTACACCTTC. Encoded protein: CASSSGQGYGYTF.

The chain is built from TRBV27 and TRBJ1-5, with 9 bases matching TRBD1. V was pared by 4 bases and J by 3 bases, with 10 bases of the junction left unmatched. This CDR3 has 17 residues. CDR1 is MNHEY, CDR2 SMNVEV, per germline (reference sequence). CDR3 sequence (DNA): TGTGCCAGCAGTTCCCAACAGGGGGCACGGGACAATCAGCCCCAGCATTTT. Protein: CASSSQQGARDNQPQHF.

This chain links TRBV29-1 with TRBJ1-2; D is uncertain. The germline gives CDR1 SQVTM, CDR2 ANQGSEA. This CDR3 has 13 residues. V lost 4 bases and J lost 4, with 13 bases in between. CDR3 loop: CSVVITGIYGYTF. In DNA form, the CDR3 reads TGCAGCGTTGTCATCACGGGGATCTATGGCTACACCTTC.

This clone was observed a single time. The junction does not match germline at one end; this may be a read error. The V call is TRBV4-3, the J call TRBJ2-1; 11 bases match TRBD2. The CDR3 sequence is 16 residues long. Germline values: CDR1 LGHNA, CDR2 YSLEER. CDR3 bases: TGCGCCAGCAGCCAAGATCTAGCGGGAGGCTACAGTGAGCAGTTCTTC. Its translation: CASSQDLAGGYSEQFF.

The chain couples TRBV28 to TRBJ1-2; no reliable D call. CDR1 and CDR2 from the germline V gene are MDHEN and SYDVKM. The CDR3 length is 13 residues. V was shortened by 4 bases and J by 3 bases, with 9 bases between the two germline ends. CDR3 residues: CASSSRRDYGYTF. CDR3 bases: TGTGCCAGCAGTTCCCGACGGGACTATGGCTACACCTTC.

This chain connects TRBV19 to TRBJ2-2; D is perhaps TRBD1 (5 bases). The V and J ends lost 4 bases and 3 bases respectively, with 15 bases between them. Germline V CDR1 and CDR2: LNHDA, SQIVND (reference sequence). The CDR3 covers 16 residues. CDR3 loop: CASSTGQTYYTGELFF. In DNA form, the CDR3 reads TGTGCCAGTAGTACAGGACAAACATATTACACCGGGGAGCTGTTTTTT.